This T cell receptor beta chain is from a study of blood T cell repertoires in COVID-19. The overall study: Both acute and convalescent COVID-19 samples were obtained from the United States, Italy and Spain.

Participant ages covered roughly 18 to 89 years across 24 US areas. Participants reported their clinical history, and cohort assignment relied on those reports. Exposed study participants had met a COVID-19 case within 2 weeks before entry. Produced via immunoSEQ multiplex PCR; TCRdb's table is partial and in-frame only. Of roughly 430,000 clones listed, over 75% were seen once; the top ten hold 1.4%. Trimming shortened V by 3 bases and J by 4 bases, and 10 bases separated the two germline ends. The germline V gene has CDR1 SEHNR and CDR2 FQNEAQ (reference sequence). The CDR3 covers 14 residues. This receptor was obtained from a woman in her late teens or twenties who had been exposed to COVID-19. This chain links TRBV7-9 with TRBJ1-5, with D maybe TRBD1 (5 bases). Material: PBMCs or T cells enriched from blood (not recorded which). The CDR3 DNA follows: TGTGCCAGCAGCTTTCAGGGTAGTAATCAGCCCCAGCATTTT. The encoded protein is CASSFQGSNQPQHF.